This T cell receptor (beta chain) originates from a study of T cell responses to AZD1222 COVID-19 vaccine. Study-level background: Analysis merged second doses at about 4 or about 12 weeks. Study results and limitations: All repertoire sampling was performed exclusively after the peak T cell response. The reported proportion of spike-specific TCRs targeting unmutated variant regions was nearly half.

Clones were sequenced by immunoSEQ multiplex PCR, and TCRdb holds only the in-frame ones, with some missing. This sample has roughly 110,000 clones, with around 87% found just once. Note on this clone: Antigen specificity is unknown.

Germline V gene data show CDR1 as MNHEY and CDR2 as SVGEGT. There are 14 residues in the CDR3. J gave up 6 bases and V 2 bases, and 6 bases lay outside the gene matches. The input for sequencing was peripheral blood, taken on day 0 of AZD1222 vaccination. The chain is built from TRBV6-2 or TRBV6-3 and TRBJ2-7, with 8 bases lining up with TRBD2. The source of this sequence is an adult in good health. CDR3 sequence (DNA): TGTGCCAGCAGTTACGCAGCGGGAGTAGCCGAGCAGTACTTC. The encoded protein is CASSYAAGVAEQYF.